The sequence of this TCR beta chain was determined in a study of T-cell reconstitution after alpha-beta-depleted transplantation in children (dated by TCRdb to about 2016). Regarding the study in general: Using TCR repertoire profiling, the study quantitatively followed how T-cell immune reconstitution unfolded in children after TCRalphabeta/CD19-depleted allogeneic hematopoietic cell transplantation.

V is cut back by 3 bases and J by 8 bases, with 8 bases in the junction unmatched. Sequences KGHSH (CDR1) and LQKENI (CDR2) are obtained from the germline V gene. The CDR3 sequence holds 15 residues, the cysteine and phenylalanine included. The only DNA kept is the CDR3, 45 bases in frame from the first base. Overall study outcomes, separate from this receptor: The high TCRbeta diversity at day 60 in some patients was ascribed to recipient T cells and intrathymic progenitors that had survived conditioning. Over subsequent months, a decline in hyperexpanded clone frequencies was noted, and after one year, T-cell counts and TCRbeta diversity were mostly ascribed to newly produced T cells. The apparently early alphabetaT-cell count recovery about two months after transplant was reportedly dependent on only several hundred rapidly expanded clones derived from non-depleted graft cells.

Concerning this clonotype: It has no known antigen specificity. No per-base quality is available; no much larger clone lies one base away.

Library preparation employed PCR. Sequencing was performed on an Illumina HiSeq 2500. To normalize quantification of the TCRbeta repertoire, the TCR libraries were built with molecular barcoding that relied on unique molecular identifiers. TCRdb reran the public reads through fastp at Q25 and MiXCR, keeping productive beta chains. CDR3 protein duplicates are merged, each entry listing the most common genes and DNA. The sample yields around 270,000 distinct CDR3 sequences; roughly 9.1% were counted once. The top ten clonotypes cover roughly 7.1% of the sample. Per the publication, the treatment or condition label means: allogeneic hematopoietic cell transplantation with graft depleted of TCRalphabeta T cells and CD19 B cells. The transplant recipients were children given TCRalphabeta/CD19-depleted allogeneic hematopoietic cell grafts.

The sample consisted of PBMCs, taken before TCRalphabeta/CD19-depleted stem cell transplant. The sequence is built from TRBV18 and TRBJ1-2; the central 11 bases match TRBD1. This clonotype was sampled from a boy younger than two with acute myeloid leukemia, due to receive a stem cell transplant. The sequenced DNA: TGTGCCAGCTCACCGGACAGGGGGCGCGGTGGGGGCTACACCTTC. Its protein is CASSPDRGRGGGYTF.